A selection of T cell receptor beta chains follows, all from one sample in a study of beta chain features in type 1 diabetes. The assay was immunoSEQ multiplex PCR, and TCRdb's table has in-frame clones only and misses some. Of a few hundred thousand clones in the sample, 30% were seen once. Specimen: naive CD4+ T cells from blood. The receptors were gathered from a young man in good health. The CDR3 runs from the conserved cysteine through the conserved F or W. D genes are given only for firm matches. Where a row states a size, it is once, few, many or the class of an expanded clone; other rows omit it.

D gene,J gene,clone size,V gene,CDR3 protein,CDR3 DNA
-,TRBJ1-5,few,TRBV23-1,CASSQSGVLDQPQHF,TGCGCCAGCAGTCAATCAGGTGTCCTCGATCAGCCCCAGCATTTT
-,TRBJ2-6,-,TRBV18,CASSPASSSGANVLTF,TGTGCCAGCTCACCAGCCAGCTCCTCTGGGGCCAACGTCCTGACTTTC
-,TRBJ2-5,-,TRBV29-1,CSAAGGGETQYF,TGCAGCGCCGCAGGGGGGGGAGAGACCCAGTACTTC
TRBD1,TRBJ1-1,-,TRBV6-6,CASSTGQPYEAFF,TGTGCCAGCAGTACGGGACAGCCGTATGAGGCTTTCTTT
TRBD2,TRBJ2-3,-,TRBV11-1,CASSPDGVAGNTDTQYF,TGTGCCAGCAGCCCTGACGGTGTAGCGGGGAACACAGATACGCAGTATTTT
-,TRBJ2-1,few,TRBV29-1,CSVASETYNEQFF,TGCAGCGTTGCCAGCGAGACCTACAATGAGCAGTTCTTC
-,TRBJ2-4,few,TRBV29-1,CSVKGPEDIQYF,TGCAGCGTCAAGGGGCCGGAAGACATTCAGTACTTC
-,TRBJ2-1,few,TRBV29-1,CSVVQYNEQFF,TGCAGCGTAGTGCAATACAATGAGCAGTTCTTC
-,TRBJ2-7,few,TRBV20-1,CSAETAYEQYF,TGCAGTGCGGAAACAGCTTACGAGCAGTACTTC
TRBD1,TRBJ1-5,-,TRBV5-1,CASSLGQGSQPQHF,TGCGCCAGCAGCTTGGGACAGGGATCACAGCCCCAGCATTTT
TRBD2,TRBJ2-1,few,TRBV29-1,CSVERLAGVNEQFF,TGCAGCGTTGAGCGCCTAGCGGGAGTCAATGAGCAGTTCTTC
-,TRBJ2-2,-,TRBV5-1,CASSLMGDTGELFF,TGCGCCAGCAGCTTGATGGGGGACACCGGGGAGCTGTTTTTT
-,TRBJ2-5,-,TRBV29-1,CSVVARTETQYF,TGCAGCGTTGTCGCCCGAACGGAGACCCAGTACTTC
-,TRBJ2-4,-,TRBV11-2,CASSLSAGTSKNIQYF,TGTGCCAGCAGCTTATCCGCAGGCACGTCCAAAAACATTCAGTACTTC
-,TRBJ2-7,-,TRBV29-1,CSVGGAHSGEQYF,TGCAGCGTTGGGGGCGCCCACTCTGGCGAGCAGTACTTC
-,TRBJ2-5,-,TRBV7-2,CASSWRPAQETQYF,TGTGCCAGCAGCTGGCGGCCGGCCCAAGAGACCCAGTACTTC
-,TRBJ2-5,-,TRBV29-1,CSVVRDETQYF,TGCAGCGTTGTGAGGGACGAGACCCAGTACTTC
TRBD2,TRBJ2-7,-,TRBV5-1,CASSLGLAGAGQYF,TGCGCCAGCAGCTTGGGACTAGCGGGAGCAGGGCAGTACTTC
-,TRBJ2-7,few,TRBV14,CASSQPDRFNSYEQYF,TGTGCCAGCAGCCAACCCGACAGGTTCAACTCCTACGAGCAGTACTTC
-,TRBJ1-2,once,TRBV11-3,CASSLAGYGYTF,TGTGCCAGCAGCTTAGCCGGCTATGGCTACACCTTC
-,TRBJ2-7,-,TRBV9,CASSPYGSSSYEQYF,TGTGCCAGCAGCCCTTATGGGTCGAGCTCCTACGAGCAGTACTTC
-,TRBJ1-4,-,TRBV6-6,CASSYILRREKLFF,TGTGCCAGCAGTTACATCTTGCGGCGTGAAAAACTGTTTTTT